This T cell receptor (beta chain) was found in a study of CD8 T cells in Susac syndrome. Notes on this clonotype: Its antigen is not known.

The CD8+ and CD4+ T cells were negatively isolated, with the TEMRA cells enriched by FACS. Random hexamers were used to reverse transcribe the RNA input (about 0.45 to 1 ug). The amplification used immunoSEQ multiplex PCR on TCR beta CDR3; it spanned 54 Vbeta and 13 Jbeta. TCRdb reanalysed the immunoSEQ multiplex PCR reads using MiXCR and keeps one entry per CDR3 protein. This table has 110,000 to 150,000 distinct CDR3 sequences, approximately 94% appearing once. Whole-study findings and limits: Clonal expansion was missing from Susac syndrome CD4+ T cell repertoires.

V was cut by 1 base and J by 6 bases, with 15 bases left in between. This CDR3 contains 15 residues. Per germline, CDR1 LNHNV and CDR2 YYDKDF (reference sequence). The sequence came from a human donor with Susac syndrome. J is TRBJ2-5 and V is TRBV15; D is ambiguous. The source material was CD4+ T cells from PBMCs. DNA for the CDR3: TGTGCCACCAGCAGAGTCGGCGGCAAAAAGAAGACCCAGTACTTC. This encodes CATSRVGGKKKTQYF.